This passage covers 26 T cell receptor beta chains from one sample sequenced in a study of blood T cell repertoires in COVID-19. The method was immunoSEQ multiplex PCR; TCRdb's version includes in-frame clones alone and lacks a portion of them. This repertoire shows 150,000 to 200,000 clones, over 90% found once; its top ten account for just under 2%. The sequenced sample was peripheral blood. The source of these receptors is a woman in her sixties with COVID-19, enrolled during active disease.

The CDR3 nucleotides read TGTGCCAGCAGTTTAAGACTAGCGGGGGGCCTACCTCTTAATGAGCAGTTCTTC. This gives the protein CASSLRLAGGLPLNEQFF. This rearrangement joins TRBV6-2 or TRBV6-3 to TRBJ2-1; 13 bases match TRBD2. Per the germline V gene, CDR1 is MNHEY and CDR2 is SVGEGT. The junction had 13 bases not matched to a gene; V was cut back by 4 bases and J by 7 bases. The CDR3 runs 18 residues.

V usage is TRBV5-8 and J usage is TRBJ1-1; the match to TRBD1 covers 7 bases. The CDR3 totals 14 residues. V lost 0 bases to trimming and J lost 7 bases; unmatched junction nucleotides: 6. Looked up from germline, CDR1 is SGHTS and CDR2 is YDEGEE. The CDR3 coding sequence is TGTGCCAGCAGCTTGGCAGGGGGGAATTTTGAAGCTTTCTTT. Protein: CASSLAGGNFEAFF.

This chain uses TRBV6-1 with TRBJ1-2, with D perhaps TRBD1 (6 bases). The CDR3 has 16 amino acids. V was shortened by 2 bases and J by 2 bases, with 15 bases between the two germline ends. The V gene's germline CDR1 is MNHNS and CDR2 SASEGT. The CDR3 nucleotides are TGTGCCAGCAGTGAAAGAGGGGGGGGTCGGAACTATGGCTACACCTTC. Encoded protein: CASSERGGGRNYGYTF.

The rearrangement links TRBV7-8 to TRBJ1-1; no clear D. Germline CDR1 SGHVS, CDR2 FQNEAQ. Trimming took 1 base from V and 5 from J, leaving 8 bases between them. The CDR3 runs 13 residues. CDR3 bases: TGTGCCAGCAGCTTAGAGGCGGGGACTGAAGCTTTCTTT. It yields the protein CASSLEAGTEAFF. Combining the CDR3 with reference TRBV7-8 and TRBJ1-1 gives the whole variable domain GAGVSQSPRYKVAKRGQDVALRCDPISGHVSLFWYQQALGQGPEFLTYFQNEAQLDKSGLPSDRFFAERPEGSVSTLKIQRTQQEDSAVYLCASSLEAGTEAFFGQGTRLTVV.

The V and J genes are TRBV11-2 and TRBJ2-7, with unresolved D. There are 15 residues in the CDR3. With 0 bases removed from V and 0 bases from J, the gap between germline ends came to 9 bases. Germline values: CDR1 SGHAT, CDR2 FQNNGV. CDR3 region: CASSLDPLSSYEQYF. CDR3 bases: TGTGCCAGCAGCTTAGATCCCCTAAGCTCCTACGAGCAGTACTTC.

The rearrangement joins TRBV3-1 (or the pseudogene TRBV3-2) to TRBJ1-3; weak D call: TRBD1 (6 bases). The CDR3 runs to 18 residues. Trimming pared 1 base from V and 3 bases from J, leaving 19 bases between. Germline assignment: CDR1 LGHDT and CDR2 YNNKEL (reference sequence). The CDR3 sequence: CASSQARGSIGFGNTIYF. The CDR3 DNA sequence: TGTGCCAGCAGCCAAGCGAGGGGGTCAATTGGTTTTGGAAACACCATATATTTT.

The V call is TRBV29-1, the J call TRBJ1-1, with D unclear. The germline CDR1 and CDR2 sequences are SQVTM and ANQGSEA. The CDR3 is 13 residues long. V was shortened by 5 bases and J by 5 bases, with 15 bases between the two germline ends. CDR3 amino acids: CSVRRSRDTEAFF. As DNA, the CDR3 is TGCAGCGTTCGGCGCAGTCGGGATACTGAAGCTTTCTTT.

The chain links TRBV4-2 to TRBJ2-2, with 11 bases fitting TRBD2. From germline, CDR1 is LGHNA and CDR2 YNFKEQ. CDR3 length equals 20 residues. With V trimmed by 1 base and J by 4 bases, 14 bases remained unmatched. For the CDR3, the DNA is TGTGCCAGCAGCCAAGCCGGGACTAGCGGTGTGTTTTCCACCACCGGGGAGCTGTTTTTT. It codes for CASSQAGTSGVFSTTGELFF.

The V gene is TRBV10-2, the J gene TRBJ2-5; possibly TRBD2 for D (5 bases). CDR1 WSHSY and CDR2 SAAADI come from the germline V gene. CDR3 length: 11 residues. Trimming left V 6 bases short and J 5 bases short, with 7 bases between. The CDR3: CASRGVETQYF. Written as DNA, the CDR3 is TGCGCCAGCAGGGGAGTGGAGACCCAGTACTTC.

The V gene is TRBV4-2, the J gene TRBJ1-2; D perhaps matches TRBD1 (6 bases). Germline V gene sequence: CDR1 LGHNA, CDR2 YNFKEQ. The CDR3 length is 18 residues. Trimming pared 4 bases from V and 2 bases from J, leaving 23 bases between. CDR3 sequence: CASSLKRATDRPNYGYTF. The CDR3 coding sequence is TGTGCCAGCAGCCTTAAGAGGGCGACCGACAGGCCCAACTATGGCTACACCTTC.

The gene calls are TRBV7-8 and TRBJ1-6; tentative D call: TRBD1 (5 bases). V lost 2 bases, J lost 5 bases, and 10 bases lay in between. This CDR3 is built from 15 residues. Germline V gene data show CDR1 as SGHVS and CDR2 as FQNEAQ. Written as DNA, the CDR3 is TGTGCCAGCAGCTTATTAGGGGCAGATAATTCACCCCTCCACTTT. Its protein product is CASSLLGADNSPLHF.

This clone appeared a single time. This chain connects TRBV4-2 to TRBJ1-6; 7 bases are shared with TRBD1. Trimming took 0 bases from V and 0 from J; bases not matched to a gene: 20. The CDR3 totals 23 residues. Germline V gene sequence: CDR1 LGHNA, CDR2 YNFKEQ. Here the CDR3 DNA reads TGTGCCAGCAGCCAAGACCCAGTCGAACCGACAGGGCGAGGGAGCTCCTATAATTCACCCCTCCACTTT. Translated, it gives CASSQDPVEPTGRGSSYNSPLHF.

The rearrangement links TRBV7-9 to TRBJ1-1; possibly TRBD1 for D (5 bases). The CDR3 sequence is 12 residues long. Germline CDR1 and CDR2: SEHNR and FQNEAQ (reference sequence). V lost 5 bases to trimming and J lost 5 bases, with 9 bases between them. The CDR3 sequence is CASSPGITEAFF. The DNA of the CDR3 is TGTGCCAGCAGCCCAGGGATAACTGAAGCTTTCTTT.

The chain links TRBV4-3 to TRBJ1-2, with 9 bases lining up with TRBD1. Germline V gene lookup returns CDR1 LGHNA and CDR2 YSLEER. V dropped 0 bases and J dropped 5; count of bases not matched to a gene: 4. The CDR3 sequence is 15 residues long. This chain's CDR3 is CASSQDMGQGYGYTF. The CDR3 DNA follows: TGCGCCAGCAGCCAAGATATGGGACAGGGTTATGGCTACACCTTC.

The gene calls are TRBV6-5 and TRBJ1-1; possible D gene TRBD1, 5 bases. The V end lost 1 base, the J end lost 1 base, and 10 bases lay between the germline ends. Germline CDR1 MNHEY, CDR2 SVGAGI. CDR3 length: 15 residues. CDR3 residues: CASSYFGGTNTEAFF. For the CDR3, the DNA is TGTGCCAGCAGTTACTTCGGGGGAACGAACACTGAAGCTTTCTTT.

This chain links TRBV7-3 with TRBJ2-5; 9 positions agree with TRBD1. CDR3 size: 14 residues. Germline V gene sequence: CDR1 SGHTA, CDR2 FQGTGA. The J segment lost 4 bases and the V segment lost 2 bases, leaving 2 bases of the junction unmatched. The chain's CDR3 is CASSLGTGRETQYF. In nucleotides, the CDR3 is TGTGCCAGCAGCTTAGGGACAGGGAGAGAGACCCAGTACTTC.

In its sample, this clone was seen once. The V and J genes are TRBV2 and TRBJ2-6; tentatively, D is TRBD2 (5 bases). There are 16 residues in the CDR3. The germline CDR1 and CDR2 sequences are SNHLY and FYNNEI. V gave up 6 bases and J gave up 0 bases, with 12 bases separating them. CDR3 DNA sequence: TGTGCCAGCAGCGGGGTGAGGGCCTCTGGGGCCAACGTCCTGACTTTC. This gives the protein CASSGVRASGANVLTF. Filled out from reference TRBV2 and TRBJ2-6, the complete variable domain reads EPEVTQTPSHQVTQMGQEVILRCVPISNHLYFYWYRQILGQKVEFLVSFYNNEISEKSEIFDDQFSVERPDGSNFTLKIRSTKLEDSAMYFCASSGVRASGANVLTFGAGSRLTVL.

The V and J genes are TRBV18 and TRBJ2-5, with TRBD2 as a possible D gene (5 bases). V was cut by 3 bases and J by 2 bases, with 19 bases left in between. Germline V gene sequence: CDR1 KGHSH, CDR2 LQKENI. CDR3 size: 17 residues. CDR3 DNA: TGTGCCAGCTCACCCCCGGGGTGGCGAGGAAGTCAAGAGACCCAGTACTTC. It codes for CASSPPGWRGSQETQYF.

The CDR3, as DNA: TGTGCCAGCAGCTTTGGGAGGCGATACTCCTACAATGAGCAGTTCTTC. Translation gives CASSFGRRYSYNEQFF. The rearrangement links TRBV5-4 to TRBJ2-1, with a tentative D call TRBD2 (6 bases). Germline V gene lookup returns CDR1 SGHNT and CDR2 YYREEE (reference sequence). This CDR3 has 16 residues. V was pared by 2 bases and J by 0 bases, with 12 bases between.

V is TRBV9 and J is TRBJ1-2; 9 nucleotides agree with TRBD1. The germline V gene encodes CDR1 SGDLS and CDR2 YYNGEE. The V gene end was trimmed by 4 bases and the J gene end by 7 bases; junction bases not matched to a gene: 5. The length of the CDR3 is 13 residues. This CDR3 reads CASSLGQGGGYTF. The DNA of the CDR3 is TGTGCCAGCAGCTTGGGACAGGGAGGTGGCTACACCTTC.

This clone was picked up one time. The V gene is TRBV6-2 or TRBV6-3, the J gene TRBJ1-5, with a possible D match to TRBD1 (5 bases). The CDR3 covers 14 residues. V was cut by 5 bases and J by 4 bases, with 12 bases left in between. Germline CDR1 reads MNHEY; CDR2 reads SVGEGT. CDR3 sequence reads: CASSRQGWNQPQHF. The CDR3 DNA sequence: TGTGCCAGCAGTAGGCAGGGATGGAATCAGCCCCAGCATTTT.

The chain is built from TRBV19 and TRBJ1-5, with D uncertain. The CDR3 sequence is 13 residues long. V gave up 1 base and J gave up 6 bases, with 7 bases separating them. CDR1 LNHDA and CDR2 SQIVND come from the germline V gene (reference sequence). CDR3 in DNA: TGTGCCAGTAGTATAGGGAGGACTCAGCCCCAGCATTTT. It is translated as CASSIGRTQPQHF.

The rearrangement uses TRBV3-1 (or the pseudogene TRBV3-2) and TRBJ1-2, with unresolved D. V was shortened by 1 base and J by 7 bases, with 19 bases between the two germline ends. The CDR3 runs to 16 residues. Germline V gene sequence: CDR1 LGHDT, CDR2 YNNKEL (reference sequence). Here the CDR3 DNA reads TGTGCCAGCAGCCAAGGGGGAGGAGCCCTGGAGGTTGGCTACACCTTC. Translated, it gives CASSQGGGALEVGYTF.

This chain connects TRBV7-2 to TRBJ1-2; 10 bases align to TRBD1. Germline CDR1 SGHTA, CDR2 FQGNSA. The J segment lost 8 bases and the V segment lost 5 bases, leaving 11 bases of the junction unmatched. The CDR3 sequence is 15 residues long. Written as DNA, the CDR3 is TGTGCCAGCAGCCCAGACAGGGGGCAAGTGTTGGGCTACACCTTC. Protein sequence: CASSPDRGQVLGYTF.

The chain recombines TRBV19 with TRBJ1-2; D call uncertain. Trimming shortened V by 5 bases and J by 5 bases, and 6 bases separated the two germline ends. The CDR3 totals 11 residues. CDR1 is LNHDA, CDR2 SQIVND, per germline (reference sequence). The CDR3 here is CASSVPYGYTF. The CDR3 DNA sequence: TGTGCCAGTAGTGTTCCTTATGGCTACACCTTC.

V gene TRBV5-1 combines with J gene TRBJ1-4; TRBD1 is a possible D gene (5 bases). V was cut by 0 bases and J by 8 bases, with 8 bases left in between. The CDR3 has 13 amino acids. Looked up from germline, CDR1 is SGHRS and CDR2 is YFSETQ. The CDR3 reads CASSLAAGEKLFF. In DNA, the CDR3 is TGCGCCAGCAGCTTGGCCGCAGGGGAAAAACTGTTTTTT. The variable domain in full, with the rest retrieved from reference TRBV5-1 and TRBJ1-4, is KAGVTQTPRYLIKTRGQQVTLSCSPISGHRSVSWYQQTPGQGLQFLFEYFSETQRNKGNFPGRFSGRQFSNSRSEMNVSTLELGDSALYLCASSLAAGEKLFFGSGTQLSVL.